This T cell receptor beta chain was documented in a study of siplizumab effects on memory and regulatory T cells. Findings and caveats of the study: Greater diversity than memory cells seemed evident in naive T cells, which also appeared to be major alloresponse contributors. No functional test confirmed suppression by proliferating siplizumab-culture Tregs. Siplizumab brought about a significant reduction in alloreactive sequences traceable to unstimulated CD4+ memory cells.

Concerning this clone itself: Its antigen is still unknown.

Every sample had approximately 10^5 of its TCR templates assayed. TCRdb's table, derived via immunoSEQ multiplex PCR, lists solely in-frame clones and lacks some. The repertoire includes roughly 70,000 clones, 85% to 95% of them detected once, and 5% sits in the top ten. Trimming shortened V by 5 bases and J by 6 bases, and 13 bases separated the two germline ends. CDR1 SGHTA and CDR2 FQGTGA come from the germline V gene. This CDR3 comprises 13 residues. Sequenced input: CD8+ T cells sorted from blood. This chain links TRBV7-3 with TRBJ2-5; D possibly matches TRBD1 or TRBD2 (5 bases each). The TCR sequence derives from a human donor in good health. This chain's CDR3 is CASSLSPGQTQYF. The CDR3 coding sequence is TGTGCCAGCAGCCTATCGCCGGGACAGACCCAGTACTTC.